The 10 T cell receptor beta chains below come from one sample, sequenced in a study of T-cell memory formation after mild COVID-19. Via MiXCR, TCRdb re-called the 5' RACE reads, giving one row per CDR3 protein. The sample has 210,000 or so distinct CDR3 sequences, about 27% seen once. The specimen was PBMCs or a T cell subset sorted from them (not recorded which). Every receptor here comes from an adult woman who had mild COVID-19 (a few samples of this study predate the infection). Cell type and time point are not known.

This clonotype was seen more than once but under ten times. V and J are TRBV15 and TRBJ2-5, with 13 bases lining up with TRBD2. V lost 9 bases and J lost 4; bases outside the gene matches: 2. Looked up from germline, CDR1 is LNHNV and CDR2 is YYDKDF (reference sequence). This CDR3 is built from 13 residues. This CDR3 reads CATRTSGRETQYF. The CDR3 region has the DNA TGTGCCACGAGGACTAGCGGGAGAGAGACCCAGTACTTC.

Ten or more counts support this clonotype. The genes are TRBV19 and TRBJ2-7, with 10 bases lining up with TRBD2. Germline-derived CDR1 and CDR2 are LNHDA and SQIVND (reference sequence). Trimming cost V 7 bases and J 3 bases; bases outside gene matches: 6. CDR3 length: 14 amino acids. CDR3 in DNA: TGTGCCAGTAAGCCCGTAGCGGGAGGCTACGAGCAGTACTTC. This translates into CASKPVAGGYEQYF.

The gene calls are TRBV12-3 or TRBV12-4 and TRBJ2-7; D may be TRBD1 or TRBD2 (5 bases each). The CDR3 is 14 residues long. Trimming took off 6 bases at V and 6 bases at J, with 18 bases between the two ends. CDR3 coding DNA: TGTGCCAGCAGCCCGGAAGCGTCGGGGCTCGAGCAGTACTTC. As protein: CASSPEASGLEQYF.

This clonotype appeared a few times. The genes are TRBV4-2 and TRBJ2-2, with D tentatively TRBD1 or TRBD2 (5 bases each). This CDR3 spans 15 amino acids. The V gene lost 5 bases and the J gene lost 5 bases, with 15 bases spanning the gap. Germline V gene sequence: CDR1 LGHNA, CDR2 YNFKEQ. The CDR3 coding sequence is TGTGCCAGCAGCTACGTACTAGGGGAGACCGGGGAGCTGTTTTTT. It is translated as CASSYVLGETGELFF.

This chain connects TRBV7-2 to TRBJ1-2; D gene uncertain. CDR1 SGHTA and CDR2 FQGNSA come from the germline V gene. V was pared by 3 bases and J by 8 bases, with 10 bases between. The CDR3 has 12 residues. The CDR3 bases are TGTGCCAGCAGCTTCAGAGCGGAAGGCTACACCTTC. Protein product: CASSFRAEGYTF.

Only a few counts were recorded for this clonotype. CDR3 nucleotides: TGTGCCAGCAGCAACCTCGCAGGTCCAAGCTCCTACGAGCAGTACTTC. As protein: CASSNLAGPSSYEQYF. The gene calls are TRBV21-1 and TRBJ2-7. TRBV21-1 is assigned pseudogene status. The CDR3 runs to 16 residues.

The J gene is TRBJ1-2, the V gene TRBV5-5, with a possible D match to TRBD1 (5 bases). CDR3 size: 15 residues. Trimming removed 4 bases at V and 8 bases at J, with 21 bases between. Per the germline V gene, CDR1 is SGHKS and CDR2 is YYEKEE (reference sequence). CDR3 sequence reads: CASSPEVGGTRGYTF. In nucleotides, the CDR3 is TGTGCCAGCAGCCCTGAAGTTGGGGGTACGAGGGGCTACACCTTC.

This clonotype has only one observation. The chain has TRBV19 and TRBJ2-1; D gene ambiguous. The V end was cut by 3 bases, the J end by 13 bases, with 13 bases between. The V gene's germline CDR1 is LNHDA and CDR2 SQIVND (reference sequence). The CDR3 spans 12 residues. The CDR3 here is CASSIRPSRQFF. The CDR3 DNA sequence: TGTGCCAGTAGTATCCGTCCTTCCCGTCAGTTCTTC.

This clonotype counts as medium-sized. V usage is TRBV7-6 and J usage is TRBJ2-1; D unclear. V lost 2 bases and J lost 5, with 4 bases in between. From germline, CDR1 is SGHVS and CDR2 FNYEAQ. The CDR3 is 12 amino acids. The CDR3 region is CASSLTDNEQFF. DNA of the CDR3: TGTGCCAGCAGCTTAACCGACAATGAGCAGTTCTTC.

The CDR3 DNA reads as TGTGCCAGCAGTTCAGGGGGGAGCTCTGGAAACACCATATATTTT. It encodes CASSSGGSSGNTIYF. The rearrangement links TRBV12-3 or TRBV12-4 to TRBJ1-3; 7 nucleotides match TRBD1. V lost 4 bases, J lost 0 bases, and 3 bases stayed unmatched. The CDR3 runs to 15 residues.